Included here is one T cell receptor beta chain sequence, with context. Sequencing used immunoSEQ multiplex PCR; TCRdb keeps in-frame clones, though not all of them. The sample holds 200,000 to 300,000 clones, about 86% seen once. This entry is derived from a study of blood T cell repertoires in COVID-19. For the study at large: Nucleic acid was either cDNA or gDNA, and it came from T cells, B-cell-depleted T cells, or PBMCs.

Per the germline V gene, CDR1 is ENHRY and CDR2 is SYGVKD. CDR3 length: 16 residues. V lost 7 bases and J lost 2, with 18 bases in between. The chain links TRBV10-3 to TRBJ1-5; D ambiguous. The source material was PBMCs or T cells enriched from blood (not recorded which). The receptor was derived from a woman aged 40 to 50 with acute COVID-19. CDR3 sequence reads: CAIISPRHVGNQPQHF. CDR3 in DNA: TGTGCCATCATATCGCCGAGACATGTGGGCAATCAGCCCCAGCATTTT.